These 12 T cell receptor beta chains came from one sample sequenced in a study of vaccination and CD4 T cells after COVID-19. Sequencing of DNA taken from cultured CD4+ T cells relied on the Oncomine TCR Beta short-read assay. In TCRdb, the PCR reads were re-called with MiXCR into one record per CDR3 protein. The top ten hold about 17% of the sample, which has 20,000 to 25,000 distinct CDR3 sequences, roughly 71% seen once. Their cognate antigens are unknown. The treatment was: approximately 9-day PBMC culture with coronavirus spike peptide pools or control peptides (ViraFEST assay). The specimen comprised CD4+ T cells from blood, cultured in vitro, sampled after SARS-CoV-2 vaccination. Source of these receptors: a human donor who received a COVID-19 vaccine.

This chain joins TRBV5-1 and TRBJ1-1, with D perhaps TRBD1 (5 bases). Trimming left V 0 bases short and J 4 bases short, with 10 bases between. In germline, CDR1 is SGHRS, CDR2 YFSETQ. The CDR3 is 14 amino acids. The CDR3 loop is CASSLGSGTTEAFF. The CDR3 DNA follows: TGCGCCAGCAGCTTGGGGTCAGGGACCACTGAAGCTTTCTTT.

This clonotype was detected a few times. The V and J genes are TRBV7-9 and TRBJ1-2; the match to TRBD1 covers 7 bases. Per germline, CDR1 SEHNR and CDR2 FQNEAQ (reference sequence). The V gene end was trimmed by 3 bases and the J gene end by 5 bases; junction bases not matched to a gene: 3. This CDR3 contains 13 residues. The CDR3 here is CASSFGTDYGYTF. CDR3 bases: TGTGCCAGCAGCTTCGGGACAGATTATGGCTACACCTTC.

The chain uses TRBV19 and TRBJ1-1, with D perhaps TRBD1 (5 bases). V lost 3 bases, J lost 8 bases, and 13 bases lay in between. The CDR3 is 13 residues long. Germline V gene lookup returns CDR1 LNHDA and CDR2 SQIVND (reference sequence). The CDR3 DNA follows: TGTGCCAGTAGTATCGTCGGGGCGGCGGAAGCTTTCTTT. It specifies CASSIVGAAEAFF.

The chain links TRBV12-5 to TRBJ2-7, with TRBD1 identical over 8 bases. V was pared by 3 bases and J by 4 bases, with 5 bases of the junction left unmatched. CDR1 and CDR2 from the germline V gene are LGHNT and FRNRAP. The CDR3 is made up of 14 amino acids. The CDR3 protein is CASGFSTGEYEQYF. The DNA for the CDR3 is TGTGCTAGTGGTTTTTCGACAGGGGAGTACGAGCAGTACTTC.

The V gene is TRBV29-1, the J gene TRBJ2-2; 7 positions match TRBD1. Germline CDR1 reads SQVTM; CDR2 reads ANQGSEA. CDR3 length: 12 residues. The CDR3 coding sequence is TGCAGTGGGGACAGTTACACCGGGGAGCTGTTTTTT. As protein: CSGDSYTGELFF.

The genes are TRBV7-6 and TRBJ2-2; D may match TRBD1 or TRBD2 (6 bases each). The CDR3 extends over 15 amino acids. Per germline, CDR1 SGHVS and CDR2 FNYEAQ. The V end was cut by 1 base, the J end by 5 bases, with 11 bases between. The CDR3 DNA reads TGTGCCAGCAGCTTAGACCTAGGGGGGACCGGGGAGCTGTTTTTT. Translated: CASSLDLGGTGELFF.

This clonotype showed up just a few times. The limits of the CDR3 on the DNA are not certain, so only TCRdb's listed CDR3 is given. The chain joins TRBV21-1 to TRBJ1-5; the D call TRBD1 from the table was never checked on the DNA. TRBV21-1 constitutes a pseudogene. The CDR3 length equals 13 residues, ends included. The CDR3 is CASVGQGSQPQHF.

The CDR3 loop reads CSAATLTDTQYF. Here the CDR3 DNA reads TGCAGTGCTGCCACACTCACAGATACGCAGTATTTT. This chain links TRBV20-1 with TRBJ2-3; no firm D call. Between the trimmed V and J ends, which lost 5 bases and 2 bases, there was a span of 8 bases. CDR1 and CDR2 from the germline V gene are DFQATT and SNEGSKA (reference sequence). The CDR3 has 12 amino acids.

The chain couples TRBV18 to TRBJ1-1; D ambiguous. V gave up 7 bases and J gave up 1 base, with 10 bases separating them. Germline values: CDR1 KGHSH, CDR2 LQKENI. The CDR3 extends over 13 amino acids. The CDR3 loop is CASYPEPNTEAFF. The CDR3 nucleotides are TGTGCCAGCTACCCAGAGCCGAACACTGAAGCTTTCTTT.

This clonotype was counted a single time. V is TRBV7-2 and J is TRBJ2-7, with 11 bases aligning to TRBD2. V lost 0 bases and J lost 4; bases outside the gene matches: 5. The CDR3 runs 16 residues. Per germline, CDR1 SGHTA and CDR2 FQGNSA. CDR3 region: CASSLAASGGTYEQYF. CDR3 DNA: TGTGCCAGCAGCTTAGCGGCTAGCGGGGGGACGTACGAGCAGTACTTC.

The rearrangement uses TRBV20-1 and TRBJ2-3; possibly TRBD2 for D (5 bases). The ends were cut back, 4 bases at V and 3 bases at J, with 14 bases in the middle. The CDR3 contains 14 residues. From germline, CDR1 is DFQATT and CDR2 SNEGSKA (reference sequence). The DNA for the CDR3 is TGCAGTGCTACGGACGGGGTCGTGACAGATACGCAGTATTTT. Translated, it gives CSATDGVVTDTQYF.

This clonotype was observed a handful of times. This chain uses TRBV27 with TRBJ2-3; D is unresolved. The CDR3 totals 13 residues. Between the trimmed V and J ends, which lost 3 bases and 2 bases, there was a span of 6 bases. Germline V gives CDR1 MNHEY, CDR2 SMNVEV (reference sequence). The CDR3 DNA follows: TGTGCCAGCAGTTTGGCAGACACAGATACGCAGTATTTT. Translating gives CASSLADTDTQYF.